This T cell receptor beta chain appears in the sequencing data of a study of T-cell memory formation after mild COVID-19. TCRdb analysed the 5' RACE reads with MiXCR anew, one entry per CDR3 protein. This table holds a few hundred thousand distinct CDR3 sequences, over 11% found once. V was clipped by 4 bases and J by 0 bases, with 7 bases between them. The germline V gene has CDR1 SSHAT and CDR2 FNYEAQ (reference sequence). The CDR3 is made up of 13 amino acids. This clonotype was observed many times. The gene calls are TRBV7-7 and TRBJ2-7; no definite D call. Input material: PBMCs or a T cell subset sorted from them (not recorded which). The TCR sequence derives from a man aged 18-30 years who had mild COVID-19 (a few samples of this study predate the infection). Cell type and time point are not known. As DNA, the CDR3 is TGTGCCAGCAGCTCCGCTCCCTCCTACGAGCAGTACTTC. Amino acid sequence: CASSSAPSYEQYF.